These T cell receptor beta chains were read from a single sample in a study of CD4+ T cells in melanoma. Clones were sequenced by immunoSEQ multiplex PCR, and TCRdb holds only the in-frame ones, with some missing. This sample has about 140,000 clones; about 93% occur once, and the top ten carry 1.5%. These receptors were obtained from a human donor with melanoma. Each CDR3 is given with its conserved first and last residue. D genes are given only for firm matches. Some rows have no size entry. The others give once, few or many, or a class for an expanded clone.

>TRBJ1-5|TRBV2|TRBD1|.
TGTGCCAGCAGCCCTGAGGGGGCAGGACCCCAGCATTTT
CASSPEGAGPQHF
>TRBJ1-1|TRBV5-1|TRBD1|.
TGCGCCAGCAGCTTGACGAGCGCTAGGGGGCCGAACACTGAAGCTTTCTTT
CASSLTSARGPNTEAFF
>TRBJ2-1|TRBV5-6|TRBD2|.
TGTGCCAGCAGCTCCGGGACTAGCCTGGGCAATGAGCAGTTCTTC
CASSSGTSLGNEQFF
>TRBJ1-5|TRBV29-1|.|.
TGCAGCGTTGCCAACGGGGGGGTGAATCAGCCCCAGCATTTT
CSVANGGVNQPQHF
>TRBJ2-3|TRBV29-1|TRBD1|.
TGCAGCGTAGGGGGCAGGGATACGCAGTATTTT
CSVGGRDTQYF
>TRBJ2-1|TRBV5-1|TRBD2|.
TGCGCCAGCAGCCCCGGCGGGACTAGCGGTTACAATGAGCAGTTCTTC
CASSPGGTSGYNEQFF
>TRBJ1-5|TRBV21-1|.|.
TGTGCCAGCATGATGCTTGAGCCCCAGCATTTT
CASMMLEPQHF
>TRBJ1-3|TRBV9|.|.
TGTGCCAGCAGCGTACGGCCGGGAGGTGGAAACACCATATATTTT
CASSVRPGGGNTIYF
>TRBJ2-1|TRBV6-5|TRBD1|.
TGTGCCAGCAGCAGGGACAGGGGGAACAATGAGCAGTTCTTC
CASSRDRGNNEQFF
>TRBJ2-4|TRBV7-2|.|.
TGTGCCAGCAGCTTAAACGGGGCGCAGACCAAAAACATTCAGTACTTC
CASSLNGAQTKNIQYF
>TRBJ2-5|TRBV5-1|TRBD2|.
TGCGCCAGCACTGAAATAGCGGGGGAAGAGACCCAGTACTTC
CASTEIAGEETQYF
>TRBJ2-2|TRBV6-5|.|.
TGTGCCAGCAGTTACCAAACAGGAACGAACACCGGGGAGCTGTTTTTT
CASSYQTGTNTGELFF
>TRBJ2-7|TRBV9|.|.
TGTGCCAGCTTCCACCCGCGGGACGGGATCTTCTACGAGCAGTACTTC
CASFHPRDGIFYEQYF
>TRBJ1-2|TRBV18|.|.
TGTGCCAGCTCACCACCGTACCAGGGTGGCTACACCTTC
CASSPPYQGGYTF
>TRBJ2-2|TRBV15|.|.
TGTGCCACCAAAGGGGCCACGACGAACACCGGGGAGCTGTTTTTT
CATKGATTNTGELFF
>TRBJ2-2|TRBV21-1|.|.
TGTGCCAGCAGCAAAAGGCGGGGGACCGGGGAGCTGTTTTTT
CASSKRRGTGELFF
>TRBJ1-5|TRBV9|.|.
TGTGCCAGCAGCCTCGGTGGACGTAGCAATCAGCCCCAGCATTTT
CASSLGGRSNQPQHF
>TRBJ2-4|TRBV5-8|.|.
TGTGCCAGCCGGGACGCCGAAGCCCCCGTCCGACAAAATAGCATTCAGTACTTC
CASRDAEAPVRQNSIQYF
>TRBJ1-6|TRBV30|TRBD1|once
TGTGCCTGGGACAGGGCTAATTCACCCCTCCACTTT
CAWDRANSPLHF
>TRBJ2-1|TRBV5-1|.|.
TGCGCCAGCAGCTTGGGGGGGACTCCGTTTGCTGAGCAGTTCTTC
CASSLGGTPFAEQFF
>TRBJ1-2|TRBV19|.|.
TGTGCCAGTAGTAAACGAGACAGTCAGTGGCTCTATGGCTACACCTTC
CASSKRDSQWLYGYTF
>TRBJ1-1|TRBV6-5|TRBD1|.
TGTGCCAGCAGAGCAGCAGGGGGCCTGGGCACTGAAGCTTTCTTT
CASRAAGGLGTEAFF
>TRBJ1-1|TRBV5-1|TRBD1|.
TGCGCCAGCATGACAGGGCCGACCACTGAAGCTTTCTTT
CASMTGPTTEAFF
>TRBJ2-1|TRBV5-1|TRBD1|.
TGCGCCAGCAGCTTGGCCTCAGGGGGCCATGAGCAGTTCTTC
CASSLASGGHEQFF
>TRBJ2-5|TRBV23-1|TRBD2|.
TGCGCCAGCAACGCCGAGCGGGGGTCGTTGGAGACCCAGTACTTC
CASNAERGSLETQYF
>TRBJ2-1|TRBV7-9|TRBD2|.
TGTGCCAGCAGCCCGGGACTAGCGGGCTACAATGAGCAGTTCTTC
CASSPGLAGYNEQFF
>TRBJ2-7|TRBV5-5|.|.
TGTGCCAGCAGCTTGGTTACAACTAGGGGCGAGCAGTACTTC
CASSLVTTRGEQYF
>TRBJ1-2|TRBV4-2|.|.
TGTGCCAGCAGCACCCGAAACTATGGCTACACCTTC
CASSTRNYGYTF
>TRBJ1-1|TRBV9|.|.
TGTGCCAGCAGCCTGGTCTGGGACACTGAAGCTTTCTTT
CASSLVWDTEAFF
>TRBJ2-3|TRBV30|TRBD1|.
TGTGCCTGGGCAGGGGGCCGCACAGATACGCAGTATTTT
CAWAGGRTDTQYF
>TRBJ2-7|TRBV6-5|.|.
TGTGCCAGCAGTCCGAGGGGGGGCACGGGCGAGCAGTACTTC
CASSPRGGTGEQYF
>TRBJ1-1|TRBV9|.|once
TGTGCCAGCAAACGAGACGGCGTAGGAACTGAAGCTTTCTTT
CASKRDGVGTEAFF
>TRBJ2-3|TRBV7-6|TRBD2|.
TGTGCCAGCAGCTTAGAAGCGGGGGGGCCGGGAGATACGCAGTATTTT
CASSLEAGGPGDTQYF
>TRBJ2-7|TRBV11-2|.|few
TGTGCCAGCAGCTTAAGTTCGGTGAGTCAAAGGTCCTACGAGCAGTACTTC
CASSLSSVSQRSYEQYF
>TRBJ2-2|TRBV5-1|TRBD2|.
TGCGCCAGCCAGACTAGCGGGGCCGGCGCCGGGGAGCTGTTTTTT
CASQTSGAGAGELFF
>TRBJ1-6|TRBV30|.|few
TGTGCCTGGAGGTACAGAAGCAATTCACCCCTCCACTTT
CAWRYRSNSPLHF
>TRBJ2-7|TRBV23-1|TRBD1|.
TGCGCCCGAAGCGTTTGGGACAGGGTCGCCTACGAGCAGTACTTC
CARSVWDRVAYEQYF
>TRBJ1-2|TRBV2|.|.
TGTGCCAGCAGGACGGACAGTTACTATGGCTACACCTTC
CASRTDSYYGYTF
>TRBJ2-6|TRBV7-6|.|.
TGTGCCAGCAGCTTAGGGTGGGGGAACGGGGCCAACGTCCTGACTTTC
CASSLGWGNGANVLTF
>TRBJ2-5|TRBV5-1|TRBD2|.
TGCGCCAGCAGCGAGACGGGGGGTTCCGGGGAGACCCAGTACTTC
CASSETGGSGETQYF
>TRBJ1-2|TRBV6-5|TRBD1|.
TGTGCCAGCACCCGGGACAGGGTGACTCTAACCTACACCTTC
CASTRDRVTLTYTF